These T cell receptor beta chains were read from a single sample in a study of T cells in Graves' hyperthyroidism and ophthalmopathy. TCRdb re-derived calls from the multiplex PCR reads in MiXCR, one entry per CDR3 protein. Of around 300,000 distinct CDR3 sequences in the sample, about 20% are singletons; the top ten hold around 62%. Material for sequencing was blood. The origin of the receptors is a man aged 25-45 years with Graves' ophthalmopathy. The CDR3 runs from the conserved cysteine through the conserved F or W. The order of the fields is J gene, V gene, clone size, D gene, CDR3 DNA, CDR3 protein. The D gene is left open where the match is weak. Size values are once, few and many counts, or a class for expanded clones, and some rows have none.

j_call: TRBJ1-1; v_call: TRBV10-3; clone_size: NA; d_call: NA; cdr3_nt: TGTGCCATCAGTGAGTCCAACACTGAAGCTTTCTTT; cdr3_aa: CAISESNTEAFF
j_call: TRBJ2-2; v_call: TRBV30; clone_size: NA; d_call: NA; cdr3_nt: TGTGCCTGGATAAGTGGTGGGGAGCTGTTTTTT; cdr3_aa: CAWISGGELFF
j_call: TRBJ2-1; v_call: TRBV24-1; clone_size: once; d_call: TRBD2; cdr3_nt: TGTGCCACCAGGAGTACCGGGACTAGCGGCTACAATGAGCAGTTCTTC; cdr3_aa: CATRSTGTSGYNEQFF
j_call: TRBJ1-1; v_call: TRBV3-1; clone_size: few; d_call: TRBD1; cdr3_nt: TGTGCCAGCAGCCAAGGACCCAGCAGGGGGTCTGAAGCTTTCTTT; cdr3_aa: CASSQGPSRGSEAFF
j_call: TRBJ2-2; v_call: TRBV27; clone_size: few; d_call: NA; cdr3_nt: TGTGCCAGCAGTTTATCGAAAACCGGGGAGCTGTTTTTT; cdr3_aa: CASSLSKTGELFF
j_call: TRBJ2-7; v_call: TRBV11-1; clone_size: NA; d_call: NA; cdr3_nt: TGTGCCAGTAGTAATAGGGACCAAGGCTCCTACGAGCAGTACTTC; cdr3_aa: CASSNRDQGSYEQYF
j_call: TRBJ2-1; v_call: TRBV7-3; clone_size: NA; d_call: NA; cdr3_nt: TGTGCCAGCAGCTTAACCGCCAGCGCATCATACAATGAGCAGTTCTTC; cdr3_aa: CASSLTASASYNEQFF
j_call: TRBJ2-1; v_call: TRBV5-6; clone_size: NA; d_call: NA; cdr3_nt: TGTGCCAGCAGCTTGTTACTCCAGAGCTCCTACAATGAGCAGTTCTTC; cdr3_aa: CASSLLLQSSYNEQFF
j_call: TRBJ2-1; v_call: TRBV11-3; clone_size: once; d_call: NA; cdr3_nt: TGTGCCAGCAGCCCCGGCACGGGAGCAAATGAGCAGTTCTTC; cdr3_aa: CASSPGTGANEQFF
j_call: TRBJ2-4; v_call: TRBV12-3/TRBV12-4; clone_size: NA; d_call: NA; cdr3_nt: TGTGCCAGCAGTTTCTGGGCCTACCGAACCAAAAACATTCAGTACTTC; cdr3_aa: CASSFWAYRTKNIQYF
j_call: TRBJ2-3; v_call: TRBV6-2/TRBV6-3; clone_size: few; d_call: TRBD1; cdr3_nt: TGTGCCAGCAGTTACGCTGGACAGGTTTCCAGCGCAGATACGCAGTATTTT; cdr3_aa: CASSYAGQVSSADTQYF
j_call: TRBJ2-1; v_call: TRBV4-1; clone_size: NA; d_call: TRBD2; cdr3_nt: TGCGCCAGCAGCCCAGTAACGAATCTAGCGGGAGACTACAATGAGCAGTTCTTC; cdr3_aa: CASSPVTNLAGDYNEQFF
j_call: TRBJ1-3; v_call: TRBV5-4; clone_size: NA; d_call: NA; cdr3_nt: TGTGCCAGCAGCTTGACAGGGAATTACGGAAACACCATATATTTT; cdr3_aa: CASSLTGNYGNTIYF
j_call: TRBJ2-1; v_call: TRBV7-2; clone_size: NA; d_call: TRBD1; cdr3_nt: TGTGCCAGCAGCCTGGACAGGGTACAGCAGTTCTTC; cdr3_aa: CASSLDRVQQFF
j_call: TRBJ2-3; v_call: TRBV6-2/TRBV6-3; clone_size: NA; d_call: TRBD2; cdr3_nt: TGTGCCAGCACCGACCACCCCGGGTCGGGACTAGCACCAGATACGCAGTATTTT; cdr3_aa: CASTDHPGSGLAPDTQYF
j_call: TRBJ2-5; v_call: TRBV28; clone_size: many; d_call: NA; cdr3_nt: TGTGCCAGCAGACGCCGCAGGGGTACCCCCTTCGGGGAGACCCAGTACTTC; cdr3_aa: CASRRRRGTPFGETQYF
j_call: TRBJ2-1; v_call: TRBV5-1; clone_size: NA; d_call: TRBD2; cdr3_nt: TGCGCCAGCAGCCGCCTACTAGCGGGGCTCGGCAATGAGCAGTTCTTC; cdr3_aa: CASSRLLAGLGNEQFF
j_call: TRBJ2-2; v_call: TRBV3-1; clone_size: NA; d_call: NA; cdr3_nt: TGTGCCAGCAGAATAGAAAACACCGGGGAGCTGTTTTTT; cdr3_aa: CASRIENTGELFF
j_call: TRBJ1-2; v_call: TRBV7-6; clone_size: many; d_call: NA; cdr3_nt: TGTGCCAGCAGCCCTGCTGGGGGGGGTAACGGCTACACCTTC; cdr3_aa: CASSPAGGGNGYTF
j_call: TRBJ2-5; v_call: TRBV12-3/TRBV12-4; clone_size: few; d_call: TRBD2; cdr3_nt: TGTGCCAGCAGTCCACCGTGGACTAGCGGAGGAGAGACCCAGTACTTC; cdr3_aa: CASSPPWTSGGETQYF
j_call: TRBJ1-4; v_call: TRBV28; clone_size: many; d_call: NA; cdr3_nt: TGTGCCAGCAAGGAGGGGCGACGGTATAATGAAAAACTGTTTTTT; cdr3_aa: CASKEGRRYNEKLFF
j_call: TRBJ2-5; v_call: TRBV20-1; clone_size: many; d_call: TRBD2; cdr3_nt: TGCAGTGCTAGAGATGTGCGGGAGCCGCAAGAGACCCAGTACTTC; cdr3_aa: CSARDVREPQETQYF
j_call: TRBJ2-1; v_call: TRBV30; clone_size: many; d_call: TRBD2; cdr3_nt: TGTGCCTGGAGGGCGGGACTAGCGGGGGTCAATGAGCAGTTCTTC; cdr3_aa: CAWRAGLAGVNEQFF
j_call: TRBJ2-3; v_call: TRBV20-1; clone_size: many; d_call: TRBD2; cdr3_nt: TGCAGTGCTCAAGGACTAGGCAGCACAGATACGCAGTATTTT; cdr3_aa: CSAQGLGSTDTQYF
j_call: TRBJ2-5; v_call: TRBV7-3; clone_size: few; d_call: NA; cdr3_nt: TGTGCCAGCAGCTTAATGGGGCGGGAGACCCAGTACTTC; cdr3_aa: CASSLMGRETQYF
j_call: TRBJ2-7; v_call: TRBV12-3/TRBV12-4; clone_size: NA; d_call: TRBD2; cdr3_nt: TGTGCCAGCAGGTCCCGGGACTACTACGAGCAGTACTTC; cdr3_aa: CASRSRDYYEQYF
j_call: TRBJ1-2; v_call: TRBV12-3/TRBV12-4; clone_size: NA; d_call: NA; cdr3_nt: TGTGCCAGCAGTGTCACATGGGGGGGCTACACCTTC; cdr3_aa: CASSVTWGGYTF
j_call: TRBJ1-2; v_call: TRBV24-1; clone_size: many; d_call: NA; cdr3_nt: TGTGCCACCAGTGATTTGGAGGGGCACGGGGGATTTTTCTATGGCTACACCTTC; cdr3_aa: CATSDLEGHGGFFYGYTF
j_call: TRBJ1-1; v_call: TRBV5-5; clone_size: many; d_call: TRBD1; cdr3_nt: TGTGCCAGCAGCTTGGGAAGACAGGGGGGCACTGAAGCTTTCTTT; cdr3_aa: CASSLGRQGGTEAFF
j_call: TRBJ1-6; v_call: TRBV20-1; clone_size: many; d_call: NA; cdr3_nt: TGCAGTGCTCCGAACCAAGGCAGCTCCTATAATTCACCCCTCCACTTT; cdr3_aa: CSAPNQGSSYNSPLHF
j_call: TRBJ2-3; v_call: TRBV29-1; clone_size: few; d_call: TRBD2; cdr3_nt: TGCAGCGTTGCTGGGGGGACTAGCGGGGCTACAGATACGCAGTATTTT; cdr3_aa: CSVAGGTSGATDTQYF
j_call: TRBJ2-2; v_call: TRBV7-6; clone_size: NA; d_call: NA; cdr3_nt: TGTGCCAGCAGCTTCTCTCAGGACACCGGGGAGCTGTTTTTT; cdr3_aa: CASSFSQDTGELFF
j_call: TRBJ2-5; v_call: TRBV7-9; clone_size: few; d_call: NA; cdr3_nt: TGTGCCAGCAGCGTAGGTGGAGGGTGGGAGACCCAGTACTTC; cdr3_aa: CASSVGGGWETQYF
j_call: TRBJ2-4; v_call: TRBV7-9; clone_size: NA; d_call: TRBD2; cdr3_nt: TGTGCCAGCAGCTTATCCGAGGGCGGGAGAGGCGTGGACATTCAGTACTTC; cdr3_aa: CASSLSEGGRGVDIQYF
j_call: TRBJ2-2; v_call: TRBV5-1; clone_size: few; d_call: NA; cdr3_nt: TGCGCCAGCAGCTCTACTCCGACAGGGAACACCGGGGAGCTGTTTTTT; cdr3_aa: CASSSTPTGNTGELFF
j_call: TRBJ1-4; v_call: TRBV2; clone_size: many; d_call: NA; cdr3_nt: TGTGCCAGCAAGCGGCCGGATGAAAAACTGTTTTTT; cdr3_aa: CASKRPDEKLFF
j_call: TRBJ2-1; v_call: TRBV11-2; clone_size: many; d_call: NA; cdr3_nt: TGTGCCAGCAGCTTGGACACACGCTACAATGAGCAGTTCTTC; cdr3_aa: CASSLDTRYNEQFF
j_call: TRBJ2-4; v_call: TRBV29-1; clone_size: NA; d_call: NA; cdr3_nt: TGCAGCGTGGCCTCAGGGGGGGCCAAAAACATTCAGTACTTC; cdr3_aa: CSVASGGAKNIQYF
j_call: TRBJ1-1; v_call: TRBV30; clone_size: many; d_call: TRBD1; cdr3_nt: TGTGCCTGGAACGGACAGGGGATAACTGAAGCTTTCTTT; cdr3_aa: CAWNGQGITEAFF
j_call: TRBJ1-6; v_call: TRBV6-1; clone_size: NA; d_call: NA; cdr3_nt: TGTGCCAGCAGTGAAGGTGTCCATAATTCACCCCTCCACTTT; cdr3_aa: CASSEGVHNSPLHF
j_call: TRBJ2-7; v_call: TRBV7-2; clone_size: once; d_call: TRBD2; cdr3_nt: TGTGCCAGCAGCTTAAATAGCGGGGGGGGCTGCGAGCAGTACTTC; cdr3_aa: CASSLNSGGGCEQYF
j_call: TRBJ2-3; v_call: TRBV10-3; clone_size: few; d_call: NA; cdr3_nt: TGTGCCATCAGTGAGAAGGGGGGCAGCGGAGGCACCACAGATACGCAGTATTTT; cdr3_aa: CAISEKGGSGGTTDTQYF
j_call: TRBJ2-7; v_call: TRBV10-3; clone_size: NA; d_call: TRBD1; cdr3_nt: TGTGCCAGCAGTGCCACAAGGGGACAGCTCGAAGAGCAGTACTTC; cdr3_aa: CASSATRGQLEEQYF
j_call: TRBJ2-1; v_call: TRBV2; clone_size: NA; d_call: NA; cdr3_nt: TGTGCCAGCAGTCTCTCCGATGAGCAGTTCTTC; cdr3_aa: CASSLSDEQFF
j_call: TRBJ2-7; v_call: TRBV6-1; clone_size: few; d_call: NA; cdr3_nt: TGTGCCAGCAGCCAAGCCTATGGCTCCGCCTACGAGCAGTACTTC; cdr3_aa: CASSQAYGSAYEQYF
j_call: TRBJ1-1; v_call: TRBV9; clone_size: NA; d_call: TRBD1; cdr3_nt: TGTGCCAGCAGCGTAGCCCCGGGACAGGGAGACACTGAAGCTTTCTTT; cdr3_aa: CASSVAPGQGDTEAFF
j_call: TRBJ2-7; v_call: TRBV6-1; clone_size: few; d_call: TRBD2; cdr3_nt: TGTGCCAGCAGCCGACTAGCGGGACGGTACGAGCAGTACTTC; cdr3_aa: CASSRLAGRYEQYF
j_call: TRBJ2-3; v_call: TRBV2; clone_size: NA; d_call: NA; cdr3_nt: TGTGCCAGCAGTGAAACTGCCAGGTCTAGCACAGATACGCAGTATTTT; cdr3_aa: CASSETARSSTDTQYF
j_call: TRBJ1-3; v_call: TRBV5-8; clone_size: few; d_call: NA; cdr3_nt: TGTGCCAGCAGCTTGGGTCATGTGGACTCTGGAAACACCATATATTTT; cdr3_aa: CASSLGHVDSGNTIYF
j_call: TRBJ2-1; v_call: TRBV3-1; clone_size: few; d_call: NA; cdr3_nt: TGTGCCAGCAGCGACGACAGAGTACGCTCCTACAATGAGCAGTTCTTC; cdr3_aa: CASSDDRVRSYNEQFF
j_call: TRBJ1-1; v_call: TRBV12-3/TRBV12-4; clone_size: few; d_call: NA; cdr3_nt: TGTGCCAGCAGCCACAGGGCGGGGGCTTTCTTT; cdr3_aa: CASSHRAGAFF
j_call: TRBJ2-4; v_call: TRBV7-9; clone_size: many; d_call: NA; cdr3_nt: TGTGCCAGCAGCTTAGGTCGGCACCTTCTAGCCAAAAACATTCAGTACTTC; cdr3_aa: CASSLGRHLLAKNIQYF
j_call: TRBJ1-2; v_call: TRBV5-6; clone_size: NA; d_call: NA; cdr3_nt: TGTGCCAGCAGCTTGGTGGCGGAGCAGGGCTACACCTTC; cdr3_aa: CASSLVAEQGYTF
j_call: TRBJ2-7; v_call: TRBV20-1; clone_size: few; d_call: NA; cdr3_nt: TGCAGTGCTAGAGATCCCTGGGCCAGTTCCTACGAGCAGTACTTC; cdr3_aa: CSARDPWASSYEQYF
j_call: TRBJ2-1; v_call: TRBV6-1; clone_size: many; d_call: NA; cdr3_nt: TGTGCCAGCAGTGAAGCTTACATGAGCTCCTACAATGAGCAGTTCTTC; cdr3_aa: CASSEAYMSSYNEQFF